This entry lists 13 T cell receptor beta chains sequenced from one sample in a study of chemoradiotherapy in HPV16-positive cancers. Assay: immunoSEQ multiplex PCR; the TCRdb copy retains only in-frame clones and omits some. The data hold thousands of clones, with nearly 80% observed a single time. Collection took place from a patient who underwent chemoradiotherapy. These receptors were taken from a human donor with HPV-associated anogenital cancer.

This CDR3 is CASSLRQGNTEAFF. CDR3 nucleotide sequence: TGTGCCAGCAGCCTCCGACAGGGGAACACTGAAGCTTTCTTT. The chain combines TRBV7-9 with TRBJ1-1; TRBD1 matches 7 bases. The CDR3 extends over 14 amino acids. Germline assignment: CDR1 SEHNR and CDR2 FQNEAQ (reference sequence). V dropped 5 bases and J dropped 1; count of bases not matched to a gene: 4.

This sequence joins TRBV6-1 and TRBJ2-7; D remains ambiguous. V lost 4 bases, J lost 5 bases, and 18 bases lay in between. CDR1 MNHNS and CDR2 SASEGT come from the germline V gene. The length of the CDR3 is 15 residues. The CDR3 sequence: CASSATRHGDDEQYF. CDR3 DNA sequence: TGTGCCAGCAGTGCCACCAGACACGGAGATGACGAGCAGTACTTC.

The J gene is TRBJ1-5, the V gene TRBV18, with 9 bases matching TRBD1. The CDR3 runs 14 residues. The junction had 3 bases not matched to a gene; V was cut back by 5 bases and J by 4 bases. In germline, CDR1 is KGHSH, CDR2 LQKENI. Here the CDR3 DNA reads TGTGCCAGCTCAGGACAGGGGTCTAATCAGCCCCAGCATTTT. This sequence encodes CASSGQGSNQPQHF. The whole variable domain, remainder taken from reference TRBV18 and TRBJ1-5, is NAGVMQNPRHLVRRRGQEARLRCSPMKGHSHVYWYRQLPEEGLKFMVYLQKENIIDESGMPKERFSAEFPKEGPSILRIQQVVRGDSAAYFCASSGQGSNQPQHFGDGTRLSIL.

V is TRBV5-1 and J is TRBJ2-4; D gene uncertain. The V end lost 5 bases, the J end lost 5 bases, and 11 bases lay between the germline ends. CDR1 is SGHRS and CDR2 is YFSETQ in the germline V gene. This CDR3 contains 13 residues. The CDR3, as DNA: TGCGCCAGCAGTTTTGGTGGGGAAAACATTCAGTACTTC. Encoded protein: CASSFGGENIQYF.

Only one count was recorded for this clone. The chain carries TRBV27 and TRBJ2-4; TRBD1 matches at 11 bases. Trimming cost V 0 bases and J 6 bases; bases outside gene matches: 10. Germline-derived CDR1 and CDR2 are MNHEY and SMNVEV (reference sequence). The CDR3 has 18 amino acids. The DNA for the CDR3 is TGTGCCAGCAGTTTATCGGCCGTAAGGACAGGGGGCGGAAACATTCAGTACTTC. Translation: CASSLSAVRTGGGNIQYF.

This sequence joins TRBV25-1 and TRBJ2-5, with D perhaps matching TRBD1 (6 bases). CDR1 and CDR2 (germline): MGHDK, SYGVNS. V shed 1 base and J shed 2 bases, with 20 bases lying between them. This CDR3 has 18 amino acids. This chain's CDR3 is CASSELRRPDRGQETQYF. The CDR3 nucleotides are TGTGCCAGCAGTGAATTACGCCGACCCGATAGGGGGCAAGAGACCCAGTACTTC.

The rearrangement joins TRBV9 to TRBJ2-1, with 11 bases identical to TRBD2. V trimming: 1 base; J trimming: 0 bases; junction bases outside the gene matches: 9. The CDR3 has 19 residues. The germline gives CDR1 SGDLS, CDR2 YYNGEE. The CDR3 loop reads CASSVLPSGGKSSYNEQFF. The CDR3 DNA reads TGTGCCAGCAGCGTACTCCCTAGCGGGGGGAAGAGCTCCTACAATGAGCAGTTCTTC.

The chain is built from TRBV5-1 and TRBJ2-7, with 8 bases matching TRBD1. The germline V gene has CDR1 SGHRS and CDR2 YFSETQ. CDR3 length: 14 residues. V was clipped by 3 bases and J by 2 bases; unmatched bases: 4. CDR3 DNA sequence: TGCGCCAGCAGCTGGGGACAGGAAACCTACGAGCAGTACTTC. It specifies CASSWGQETYEQYF.

V usage is TRBV29-1 and J usage is TRBJ2-7; D is possibly TRBD2 (6 bases). CDR1 and CDR2 from the germline V gene are SQVTM and ANQGSEA. The V end was cut by 4 bases, the J end by 4 bases, with 14 bases between. The CDR3 sequence is 13 residues long. Here the CDR3 reads CSVGSPGGYEQYF. The CDR3 coding sequence is TGCAGCGTTGGGTCCCCCGGGGGTTACGAGCAGTACTTC.

The gene calls are TRBV7-3 and TRBJ1-1; D unclear. V was shortened by 4 bases and J by 4 bases, with 10 bases between the two germline ends. Germline V CDR1 and CDR2: SGHTA, FQGTGA. The CDR3 is 13 amino acids. Here the CDR3 reads CASSYWPGTEAFF. The CDR3 DNA follows: TGTGCCAGCAGCTACTGGCCAGGCACTGAAGCTTTCTTT. Combining the CDR3 with reference TRBV7-3 and TRBJ1-1 gives the whole variable domain GAGVSQTPSNKVTEKGKYVELRCDPISGHTALYWYRQSLGQGPEFLIYFQGTGAADDSGLPNDRFFAVRPEGSVSTLKIQRTERGDSAVYLCASSYWPGTEAFFGQGTRLTVV.

The rearrangement uses TRBV6-6 and TRBJ2-1; D may be TRBD1 (6 bases). The CDR3 runs 15 residues. Germline CDR1 is MNHNY and CDR2 is SVGAGI (reference sequence). With 5 bases removed from V and 3 bases from J, the gap between germline ends came to 14 bases. The CDR3 is CASSPLGGYYNEQFF. In nucleotides, the CDR3 is TGTGCCAGCAGTCCGCTAGGGGGATACTACAATGAGCAGTTCTTC.

J is TRBJ2-7 and V is TRBV6-1; 9 bases fit TRBD2. The CDR3 extends over 12 amino acids. The V and J ends lost 6 bases and 7 bases, in that order; junction bases with no gene match: 4. CDR1 MNHNS and CDR2 SASEGT come from the germline V gene. The CDR3 protein is CASRAGGREQYF. CDR3 bases: TGTGCCAGCAGAGCGGGAGGTCGGGAGCAGTACTTC.

The chain links TRBV28 to TRBJ1-1, with a weak D call TRBD1 (6 bases). V lost 7 bases and J lost 1, with 10 bases in between. The V gene's germline CDR1 is MDHEN and CDR2 SYDVKM. The CDR3 contains 13 residues. For the CDR3, the DNA is TGTGCCAGCAATGGGGGGGCGAACACTGAAGCTTTCTTT. Translation gives CASNGGANTEAFF.